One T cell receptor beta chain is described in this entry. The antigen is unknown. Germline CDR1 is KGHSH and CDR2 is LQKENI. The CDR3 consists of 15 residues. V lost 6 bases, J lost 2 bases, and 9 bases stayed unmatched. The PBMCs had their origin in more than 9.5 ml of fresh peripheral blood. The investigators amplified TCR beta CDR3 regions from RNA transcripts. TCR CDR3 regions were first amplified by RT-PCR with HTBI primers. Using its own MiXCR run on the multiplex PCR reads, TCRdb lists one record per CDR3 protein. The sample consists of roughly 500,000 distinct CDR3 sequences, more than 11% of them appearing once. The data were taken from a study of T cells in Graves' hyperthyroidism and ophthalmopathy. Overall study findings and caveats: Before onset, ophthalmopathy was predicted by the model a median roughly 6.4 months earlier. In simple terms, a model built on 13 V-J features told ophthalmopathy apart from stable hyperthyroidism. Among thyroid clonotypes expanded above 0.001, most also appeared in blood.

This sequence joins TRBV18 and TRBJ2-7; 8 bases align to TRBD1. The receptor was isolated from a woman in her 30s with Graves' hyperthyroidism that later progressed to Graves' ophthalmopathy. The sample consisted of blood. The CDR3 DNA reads TGTGCCAGCTCTCCTGACAGGGGATCGGCCTACGAGCAGTACTTC. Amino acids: CASSPDRGSAYEQYF.